The sequence of this T cell receptor (beta chain) was determined in a study of CD8 T cells in ankylosing spondylitis. TCRdb redid the calling of the 5' RACE reads with MiXCR, one entry per CDR3 protein. The sample has 250,000 or so distinct CDR3 sequences, around a tenth seen once. Trimming shortened V by 0 bases and J by 0 bases, and 7 bases separated the two germline ends. The length of the CDR3 is 14 residues. CDR1 and CDR2 from the germline V gene are SGHRS and YFSETQ. Sequenced sample: blood, either unsorted or a sorted T cell fraction (not recorded which). This receptor was taken from a male donor with ankylosing spondylitis or in good health (not recorded which). The chain links TRBV5-1 to TRBJ2-7, with unresolved D. The CDR3 protein is CASSLVSLSYEQYF. The DNA for the CDR3 is TGCGCCAGCAGCTTGGTTTCCCTCTCCTACGAGCAGTACTTC.